This T cell receptor beta chain appears in the sequencing data of a study of blood T cell repertoires in COVID-19. The germline V gene has CDR1 GTSNPN and CDR2 SVGIG (reference sequence). The V gene end was trimmed by 5 bases and the J gene end by 6 bases; junction bases not matched to a gene: 5. The CDR3 is 12 amino acids. Here immunoSEQ multiplex PCR was the method, and the copy in TCRdb shows in-frame clones only, minus some. The table includes 95,000 to 100,000 clones, roughly 80% detected once. This clone turned up a few times. This chain links TRBV30 with TRBJ1-2; 8 nucleotides agree with TRBD1. This clonotype was sampled from a woman older than 75 with acute or convalescent COVID-19. Sequenced material: peripheral blood. The chain's CDR3 is CAWSLTGDGYTF. CDR3 DNA: TGTGCCTGGTCTCTGACAGGGGATGGCTACACCTTC.